This is a list of T cell receptor beta chains from one sample in a study of breast tumors, draining lymph nodes, adjacent tissues. A single record per CDR3 protein comes from TCRdb applying MiXCR to the multiplex PCR reads. The repertoire consists of tens of thousands of distinct CDR3 sequences, with 23% occurring once and the leading ten covering more than 6.5%. Sequencing was performed on breast tumor tissue. The receptors stem from a female donor with breast cancer. Some clones in this sample may be carry-over from other donors' samples. Both conserved end residues are part of each CDR3. Each record gives: J gene, V gene, CDR3 protein.

TRBJ2-1 TRBV24-1 CATSDIGDRWFF
TRBJ2-5 TRBV3-1 CASSHRVAVETQYF
TRBJ2-5 TRBV3-1 CASSSAGETQYF
TRBJ1-3 TRBV7-9 CASSPRGNTIYF
TRBJ2-5 TRBV5-1 CASSPSPGLGRETQYF
TRBJ2-4 TRBV7-2 CASSRFPTSGGENIQYF
TRBJ1-2 TRBV12-5 CATSLNYGYTF
TRBJ1-2 TRBV20-1 CSAHGYRGLGYTF
TRBJ2-5 TRBV7-9 CASSPGQGKETQYF
TRBJ2-3 TRBV7-3 CASSLIPTSELSDTQYF
TRBJ1-4 TRBV3-1 CASSSGTTLIPEKLFF
TRBJ1-5 TRBV6-1 CASSVRPGQSNQPQHF
TRBJ2-3 TRBV10-3 CAIRTGGGTDTQYF
TRBJ2-1 TRBV27 CASSFSNYNEQFF
TRBJ1-6 TRBV9 CASSDERGDTSLRPLHF
TRBJ1-3 TRBV4-1 CASREATSGNTIYF
TRBJ2-7 TRBV2 CASTTTGGYEQYF
TRBJ2-7 TRBV20-1 CSARSDRGLYEQYF
TRBJ2-7 TRBV6-1 CASLSGAGESESYEQYF
TRBJ2-3 TRBV20-1 CSARDATSGRVTQYF
TRBJ2-7 TRBV12-3/TRBV12-4 CASSYGTSYEQYF
TRBJ2-3 TRBV27 CASSPGFPDTQYF
TRBJ2-7 TRBV7-6 CASSTTGRRPDEQYF